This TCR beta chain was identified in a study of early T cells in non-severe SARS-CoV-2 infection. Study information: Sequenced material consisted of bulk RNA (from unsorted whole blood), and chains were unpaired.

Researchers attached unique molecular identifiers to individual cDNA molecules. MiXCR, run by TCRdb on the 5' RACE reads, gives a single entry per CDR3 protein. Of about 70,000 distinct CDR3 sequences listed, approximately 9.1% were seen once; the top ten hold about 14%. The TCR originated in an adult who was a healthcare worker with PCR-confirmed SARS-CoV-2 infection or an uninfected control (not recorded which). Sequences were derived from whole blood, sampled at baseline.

The CDR3 is CASSQEEQPQHF. The CDR3 DNA sequence: TGTGCCAGCAGCCAAGAAGAGCAGCCCCAGCATTTT. The chain uses TRBV3-1 and TRBJ1-5; no clear D gene. Per the germline V gene, CDR1 is LGHDT and CDR2 is YNNKEL (reference sequence). CDR3 size: 12 residues. The V and J ends lost 0 bases and 7 bases respectively, with 4 bases between them.